The clone carrying this T cell receptor (beta chain) was seen many times. Antigen unknown. These data belong to a study of metastatic and nonmetastatic thyroid tumors. There were no patients who had received any treatment before thyroid surgery. The CDR3 totals 18 residues. V dropped 3 bases and J dropped 1 base, with 22 bases sitting between them. Germline V gene sequence: CDR1 LGHDT, CDR2 YNNKEL (reference sequence). In the original analysis: To classify distant metastasis in papillary thyroid cancer, a model was built from CDR3 differences across clinicopathological groups. TCRdb ran MiXCR on the PCR reads. These V and J calls derive from TCRdb rather than the authors' analysis. Of under 35,000 clones in the sample, approximately 19% were seen once. Overall study results and limits: Patients with malignant thyroid tumors reportedly had significantly higher TCR beta diversity than those with benign nodules, in blood and tumor.

Sequences were obtained from blood. This TCR was sampled from a female donor with papillary thyroid cancer or a benign thyroid nodule (not recorded which). Some clones in this sample may be carry-over from other donors' samples. V gene TRBV3-1 combines with J gene TRBJ2-7; the D gene is possibly TRBD2 (5 bases). CDR3 region: CASSHQRVPGYGSYEQYF. CDR3 in DNA: TGTGCCAGCAGCCATCAAAGGGTTCCGGGGTATGGATCCTACGAGCAGTACTTC.